The next 8 T cell receptor beta chains were all read from a single sample in a study of somatic mutations in cytotoxic T cells in rheumatoid arthritis. The table came from immunoSEQ multiplex PCR; TCRdb's copy has only in-frame clones and leaves some out. This table has about 19,000 clones, approximately 78% appearing once. The source material was CD8+ T cells sorted from blood. Receptor source: an adult with rheumatoid arthritis.

This chain joins TRBV2 and TRBJ2-2; TRBD1 is a possible D gene (5 bases). Germline CDR1 SNHLY, CDR2 FYNNEI. The CDR3 is made up of 13 amino acids. With 10 bases removed from V and 6 bases from J, the gap between germline ends came to 15 bases. CDR3 sequence reads: CAKKARASGELFF. The CDR3, as DNA: TGTGCCAAGAAGGCCAGGGCTTCCGGGGAGCTGTTTTTT. Drawing the rest from reference TRBV2 and TRBJ2-2, the complete variable domain is EPEVTQTPSHQVTQMGQEVILRCVPISNHLYFYWYRQILGQKVEFLVSFYNNEISEKSEIFDDQFSVERPDGSNFTLKIRSTKLEDSAMYFCAKKARASGELFFGEGSRLTVL.

The chain uses TRBV2 and TRBJ1-5; 8 nucleotides match TRBD1. In germline, CDR1 is SNHLY, CDR2 FYNNEI. The CDR3 is 13 amino acids. Trimming at V came to 6 bases and at J to 5 bases, leaving 3 bases not matched to a gene. The CDR3 nucleotides read TGTGCCAGCAGGTACAGGGGGGATCAGCCCCAGCATTTT. It specifies CASRYRGDQPQHF.

By share, this clone counts as medium-sized. In DNA, the CDR3 is TGTGCCAGCTCACCCGGTCTCTGGGAGGAGGGACGGGAGGGGGGCAATGAGCAGTTCTTC. Amino acids: CASSPGLWEEGREGGNEQFF. The gene calls are TRBV18 and TRBJ2-1, with TRBD2 identical over 8 bases. There are 20 residues in the CDR3. Germline V gene lookup returns CDR1 KGHSH and CDR2 LQKENI. The junction had 22 bases not matched to a gene; V was cut back by 3 bases and J by 6 bases.

This chain connects TRBV28 to TRBJ2-2; possible D gene TRBD1, 5 bases. The germline CDR1 and CDR2 sequences are MDHEN and SYDVKM. The V and J ends lost 10 bases and 1 base respectively, with 13 bases between them. CDR3 length: 14 amino acids. This CDR3 is CAIRAQGNTGELFF. CDR3 coding DNA: TGTGCCATCCGGGCCCAGGGGAACACCGGGGAGCTGTTTTTT.

This rearrangement joins TRBV19 to TRBJ2-5; D is unclear. Trimming stripped 7 bases from V and 4 bases from J, with 13 bases between. Germline V CDR1 and CDR2: LNHDA, SQIVND (reference sequence). The CDR3 totals 13 residues. The CDR3: CASTDDVGETQYF. CDR3 in DNA: TGTGCCAGTACGGACGACGTGGGAGAGACCCAGTACTTC.

The chain is built from TRBV9 and TRBJ2-1; 7 bases map to TRBD1. Germline loops: CDR1 SGDLS, CDR2 YYNGEE. The length of the CDR3 is 16 residues. The J segment lost 3 bases and the V segment lost 2 bases, leaving 8 bases of the junction unmatched. CDR3 nucleotides: TGTGCCAGCAGCGTGACCCGGGACAGTTACTACAATGAGCAGTTCTTC. Translating gives CASSVTRDSYYNEQFF. The entire variable domain, with the rest obtained from reference TRBV9 and TRBJ2-1, is as follows: DSGVTQTPKHLITATGQRVTLRCSPRSGDLSVYWYQQSLDQGLQFLIQYYNGEERAKGNILERFSAQQFPDLHSELNLSSLELGDSALYFCASSVTRDSYYNEQFFGPGTRLTVL.

CDR3 nucleotide sequence: TGTGCCAGCAGCTCAGAAGGGTTGGATACGCAGTATTTT. It specifies CASSSEGLDTQYF. V is TRBV7-2 and J is TRBJ2-3, with unresolved D. V lost 4 bases, J lost 6 bases, and 11 bases lay in between. Germline CDR1 SGHTA, CDR2 FQGNSA. The CDR3 loop spans 13 amino acids.

This clone is a singleton in its sample. CDR3 sequence reads: CASSSIVTPTSGGSTDTQYF. The CDR3 DNA reads TGTGCCAGCAGCTCAATAGTCACACCAACTAGCGGGGGGAGCACAGATACGCAGTATTTT. The V call is TRBV13, the J call TRBJ2-3; 12 bases line up with TRBD2. This CDR3 has 20 amino acids. Per germline, CDR1 PRHDT and CDR2 FYEKMQ (reference sequence). Trimming removed 4 bases from V and 0 bases from J; junction bases left unmatched: 14.